This T cell receptor (beta chain) was sequenced in a study of T cell repertoires in cytomegalovirus infection. Whole-study context: CMV epitopes used comprised recently identified HLA-C-restricted ones and well-studied HLA-B-restricted ones.

One entry per CDR3 protein, called by TCRdb with MiXCR from the reads. The table lists about 700,000 distinct CDR3 sequences, roughly 36% of them singletons. This CDR3 has 17 amino acids. Trimming took 6 bases from V and 0 from J; bases not matched to a gene: 11. The germline CDR1 and CDR2 sequences are DFQATT and SNEGSKA (reference sequence). A note on this clonotype: Its antigen is currently unknown.

This TCR was sampled from a human donor in good health (CMV status not recorded). Some clones in this sample may be carry-over from other donors' samples. The chain couples TRBV20-1 to TRBJ2-1, with TRBD2 matching 10 bases. The sequencing here drew on cultured PBMCs, taken from culture after CMV antigen stimulation. The CDR3 reads CSAPGLAGEHSYNEQFF. The CDR3 bases are TGCAGTGCCCCTGGGCTAGCGGGGGAACACTCCTACAATGAGCAGTTCTTC.